This T cell receptor beta chain was observed in a study of T cell responses to AZD1222 COVID-19 vaccine. V was clipped by 7 bases and J by 10 bases, with 11 bases between them. The germline gives CDR1 MNHEY, CDR2 SVGAGI. The CDR3 contains 11 residues. General observations from the study: Only five to seven individuals given AZD1222 were seropositive at baseline.

Repertoires were generated with immunoSEQ multiplex PCR, while TCRdb's copy carries only in-frame clones and drops some. The table includes more than 100,000 clones, around 87% detected once. Details on this clone: Antigen unknown.

V and J are TRBV6-5 and TRBJ1-5; D unclear. The sample in question was peripheral blood, obtained on day 0 of AZD1222 vaccination. The TCR sequence derives from an adult in good health. Here the CDR3 DNA reads TGTGCCAGCAATAACGGAGGACCCCAGCATTTT. It codes for CASNNGGPQHF.